Included here is one T cell receptor beta chain sequence, with context. V shed 6 bases, J shed 3 bases, and the junction held 14 bases outside the gene matches. CDR1 and CDR2 from the germline V gene are SGHNT and YENEEA. CDR3 length equals 18 residues. The source of the sample is a study of blood T cell repertoires in COVID-19. On the study more broadly: COVID-19 samples, acute and convalescent, were from the United States, Italy and Spain.

Allocation to cohorts depended on clinical history reported by the participants. As handled by the study authors: Estimates of nucleated cell counts were drawn from the amplification of reference gene primers. Method: immunoSEQ multiplex PCR; TCRdb's copy keeps in-frame clones and lacks some. V, J and clone size were drawn from that table, and D and trimming were deduced from the DNA. The data hold roughly 200,000 clones, with about nine tenths observed a single time. This rearrangement joins TRBV11-3 to TRBJ2-5; 12 nucleotides align to TRBD2. This receptor was identified in a man aged 18 to 30 with acute COVID-19. Material: PBMCs or T cells enriched from blood (not recorded which). CDR3 region: CASRTSFLTSGRKETQYF. CDR3 in DNA: TGTGCCAGCAGAACAAGCTTCCTAACTAGCGGGAGGAAAGAGACCCAGTACTTC. The variable domain in full, completed from reference TRBV11-3 and TRBJ2-5, reads EAGVVQSPRYKIIEKKQPVAFWCNPISGHNTLYWYLQNLGQGPELLIRYENEEAVDDSQLPKDRFSAERLKGVDSTLKIQPAELGDSAVYLCASRTSFLTSGRKETQYFGPGTRLLVL.